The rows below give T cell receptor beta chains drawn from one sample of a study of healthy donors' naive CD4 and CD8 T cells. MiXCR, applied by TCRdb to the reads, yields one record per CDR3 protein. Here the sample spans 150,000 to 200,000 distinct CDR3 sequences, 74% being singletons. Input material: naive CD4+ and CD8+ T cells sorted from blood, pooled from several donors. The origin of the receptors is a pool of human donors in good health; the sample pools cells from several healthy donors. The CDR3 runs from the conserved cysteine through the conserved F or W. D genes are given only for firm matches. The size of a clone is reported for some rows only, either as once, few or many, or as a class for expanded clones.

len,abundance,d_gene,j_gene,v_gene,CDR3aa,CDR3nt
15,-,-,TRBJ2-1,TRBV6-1,CATPGSGSSYNEQFF,TGTGCCACCCCCGGCTCGGGGAGCTCCTACAATGAGCAGTTCTTC
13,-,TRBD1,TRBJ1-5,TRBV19,CASADRENQPQHF,TGTGCCAGCGCGGACAGGGAGAATCAGCCCCAGCATTTT
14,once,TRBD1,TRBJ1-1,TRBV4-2,CASSPDRGIPEAFF,TGCGCCAGCAGCCCGGACAGGGGGATTCCCGAAGCTTTCTTT
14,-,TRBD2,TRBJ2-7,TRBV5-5,CASSSAGGRYEQYF,TGTGCCAGCAGCTCAGCGGGAGGGCGATACGAGCAGTACTTC
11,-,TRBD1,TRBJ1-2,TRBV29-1,CSVQGGDGYTF,TGCAGCGTACAGGGGGGTGACGGCTACACCTTC
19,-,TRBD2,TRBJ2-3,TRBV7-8,CASSSLGLAGVRTADTQYF,TGTGCCAGCAGCTCCTTGGGACTAGCGGGGGTTAGAACCGCGGATACGCAGTATTTT
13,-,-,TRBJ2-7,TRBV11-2,CASSLTDTYEQYF,TGTGCCAGCAGCCTGACAGATACCTACGAGCAGTACTTC
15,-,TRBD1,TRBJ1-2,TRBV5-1,CASSHGSGTDYGYTF,TGCGCCAGCAGCCACGGTTCCGGGACAGATTATGGCTACACCTTC
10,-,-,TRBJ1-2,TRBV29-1,CSVEKAGYTF,TGCAGCGTTGAAAAGGCCGGCTACACCTTC
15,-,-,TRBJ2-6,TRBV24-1,CATSDSTSGANVLTF,TGTGCCACCAGTGATTCGACCTCTGGGGCCAACGTCCTGACTTTC
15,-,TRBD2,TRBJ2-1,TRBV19,CASSVTSGSRGEQFF,TGTGCCAGTAGCGTCACTAGCGGGAGTCGGGGTGAGCAGTTCTTC
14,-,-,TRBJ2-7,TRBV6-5,CASSAGRVPYEQYF,TGTGCCAGCAGTGCCGGCAGGGTCCCCTACGAGCAGTACTTC
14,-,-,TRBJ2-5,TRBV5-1,CASSLWDIQETQYF,TGTGCCAGCAGCTTGTGGGATATACAAGAGACCCAGTACTTC
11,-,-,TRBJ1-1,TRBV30,CAWSETTEAFF,TGTGCCTGGAGCGAGACCACTGAAGCTTTCTTT
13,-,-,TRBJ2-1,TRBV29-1,CSVVRQATNEQFF,TGCAGCGTTGTTCGGCAGGCGACAAATGAGCAGTTCTTC
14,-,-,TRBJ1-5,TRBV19,CASSISSRAQPQHF,TGTGCCAGTAGTATTTCGAGCAGGGCTCAGCCCCAGCATTTT
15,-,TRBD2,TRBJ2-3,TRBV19,CASSRGGSLTDTQYF,TGTGCCAGTAGTAGGGGAGGGAGCCTCACAGATACGCAGTATTTT
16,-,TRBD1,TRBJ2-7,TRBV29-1,CSAGGLGQGDFGEQYF,TGCAGCGCCGGAGGGTTGGGACAGGGAGATTTTGGGGAGCAGTACTTC
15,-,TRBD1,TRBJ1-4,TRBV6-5,CASALTGTFYEKLFF,TGTGCCAGCGCTTTGACAGGGACGTTTTATGAAAAACTGTTTTTT
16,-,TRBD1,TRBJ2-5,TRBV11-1,CASSLLIQGARETQYF,TGTGCCAGCAGCCTCTTAATACAGGGGGCGCGGGAGACCCAGTACTTC